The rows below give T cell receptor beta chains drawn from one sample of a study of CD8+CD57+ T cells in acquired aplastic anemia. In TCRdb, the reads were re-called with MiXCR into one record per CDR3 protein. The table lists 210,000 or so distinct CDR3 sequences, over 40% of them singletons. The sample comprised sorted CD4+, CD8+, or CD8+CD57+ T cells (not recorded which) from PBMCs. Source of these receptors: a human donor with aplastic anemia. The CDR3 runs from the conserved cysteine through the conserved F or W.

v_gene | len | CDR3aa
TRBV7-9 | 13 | CASSLVQNSPLHF
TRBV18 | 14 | CASSKGQGKAEQYF
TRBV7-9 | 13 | CASTLPNRHIQYF
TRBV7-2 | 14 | CASRHLDSNYGYTF
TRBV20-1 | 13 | CSARPGNRYEQYF
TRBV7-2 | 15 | CASSLQGARTGPYTF
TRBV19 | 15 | CASSRQGASNEKLFF
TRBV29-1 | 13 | CSVETGGSYGYTF
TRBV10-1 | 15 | CASSELQGLGSPLHF
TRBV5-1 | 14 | CASSPGGGLETQYF